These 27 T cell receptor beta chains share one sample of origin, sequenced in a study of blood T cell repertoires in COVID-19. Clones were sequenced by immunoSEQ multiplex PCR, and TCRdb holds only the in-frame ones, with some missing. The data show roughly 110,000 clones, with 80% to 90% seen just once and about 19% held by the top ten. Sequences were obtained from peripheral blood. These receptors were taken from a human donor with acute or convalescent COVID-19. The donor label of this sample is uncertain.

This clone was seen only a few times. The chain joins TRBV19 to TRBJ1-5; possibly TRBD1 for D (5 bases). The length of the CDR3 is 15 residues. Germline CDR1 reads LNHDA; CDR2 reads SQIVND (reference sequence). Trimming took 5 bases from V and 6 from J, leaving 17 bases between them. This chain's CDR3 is CASSSRQISGQPQHF. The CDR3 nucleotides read TGTGCCAGTAGTTCCCGACAGATTAGTGGTCAGCCCCAGCATTTT.

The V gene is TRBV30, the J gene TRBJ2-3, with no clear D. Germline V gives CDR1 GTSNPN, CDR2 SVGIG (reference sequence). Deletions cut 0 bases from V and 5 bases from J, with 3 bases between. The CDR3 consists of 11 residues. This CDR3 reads CAWSVKDTQYF. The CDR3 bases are TGTGCCTGGAGTGTTAAAGATACGCAGTATTTT.

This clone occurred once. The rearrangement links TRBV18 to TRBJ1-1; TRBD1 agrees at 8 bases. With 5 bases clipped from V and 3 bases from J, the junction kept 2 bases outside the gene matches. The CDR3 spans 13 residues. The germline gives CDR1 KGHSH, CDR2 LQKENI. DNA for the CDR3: TGTGCCAGCTCATTGGACAGGGACACTGAAGCTTTCTTT. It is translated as CASSLDRDTEAFF.

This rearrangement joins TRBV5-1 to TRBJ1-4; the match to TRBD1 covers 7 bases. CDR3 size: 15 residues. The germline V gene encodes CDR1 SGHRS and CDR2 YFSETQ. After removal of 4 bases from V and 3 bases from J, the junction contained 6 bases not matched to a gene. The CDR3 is CASSPEGAANEKLFF. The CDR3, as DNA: TGCGCCAGCAGCCCAGAGGGGGCTGCTAATGAAAAACTGTTTTTT.

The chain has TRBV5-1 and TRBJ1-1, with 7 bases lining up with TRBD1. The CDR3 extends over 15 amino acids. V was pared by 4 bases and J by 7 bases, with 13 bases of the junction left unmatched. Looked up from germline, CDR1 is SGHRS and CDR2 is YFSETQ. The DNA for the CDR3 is TGCGCCAGCAGCCCGGGGGGGACAGAAATCTATGAAGCTTTCTTT. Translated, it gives CASSPGGTEIYEAFF.

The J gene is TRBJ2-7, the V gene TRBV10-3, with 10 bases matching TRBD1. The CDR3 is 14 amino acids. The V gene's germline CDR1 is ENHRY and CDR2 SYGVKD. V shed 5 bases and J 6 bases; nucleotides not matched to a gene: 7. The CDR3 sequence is CAISSGTGEVEQYF. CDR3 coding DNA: TGTGCCATCAGTAGCGGGACAGGGGAGGTCGAGCAGTACTTC.

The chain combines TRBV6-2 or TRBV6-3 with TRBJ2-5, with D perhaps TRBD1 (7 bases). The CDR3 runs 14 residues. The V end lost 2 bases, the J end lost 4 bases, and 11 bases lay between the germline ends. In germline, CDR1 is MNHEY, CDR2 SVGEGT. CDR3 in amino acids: CASSYGQGGETQYF. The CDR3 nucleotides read TGTGCCAGCAGTTACGGCCAGGGGGGAGAGACCCAGTACTTC.

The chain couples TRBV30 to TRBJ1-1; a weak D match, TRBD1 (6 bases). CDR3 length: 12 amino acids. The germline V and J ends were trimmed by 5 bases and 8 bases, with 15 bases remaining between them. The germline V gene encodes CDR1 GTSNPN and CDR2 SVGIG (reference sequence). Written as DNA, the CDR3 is TGTGCCTGGGGTACAGGGACCTCAGAAGCTTTCTTT. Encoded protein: CAWGTGTSEAFF.

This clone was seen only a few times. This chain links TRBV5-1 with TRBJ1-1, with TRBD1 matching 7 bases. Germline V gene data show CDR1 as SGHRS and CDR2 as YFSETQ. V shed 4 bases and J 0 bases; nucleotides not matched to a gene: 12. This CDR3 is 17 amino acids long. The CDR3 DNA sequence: TGCGCCAGCAGCCTGCTTTGGGGACAGACTCTGAACACTGAAGCTTTCTTT. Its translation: CASSLLWGQTLNTEAFF.

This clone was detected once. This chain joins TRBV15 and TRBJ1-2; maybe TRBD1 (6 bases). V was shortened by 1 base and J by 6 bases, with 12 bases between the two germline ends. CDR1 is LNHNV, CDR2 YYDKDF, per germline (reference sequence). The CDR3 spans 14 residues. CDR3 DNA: TGTGCCACCAGCAGAGTCGGACAGCTAAATGGCTACACCTTC. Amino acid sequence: CATSRVGQLNGYTF.

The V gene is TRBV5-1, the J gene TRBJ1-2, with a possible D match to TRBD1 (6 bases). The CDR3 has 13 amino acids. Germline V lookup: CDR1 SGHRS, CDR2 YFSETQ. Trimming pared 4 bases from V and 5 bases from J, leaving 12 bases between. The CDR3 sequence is CASSPDRIYGYTF. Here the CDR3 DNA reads TGCGCCAGCAGCCCGGACAGAATTTATGGCTACACCTTC.

The CDR3: CASSFSTGSYNEQFF. The DNA for the CDR3 is TGTGCCAGCAGCTTCTCCACGGGCTCCTACAATGAGCAGTTCTTC. The chain couples TRBV7-2 to TRBJ2-1; no firm D call. V lost 3 bases, J lost 0 bases, and 9 bases lay in between. CDR3 length: 15 residues. Germline CDR1 SGHTA, CDR2 FQGNSA.

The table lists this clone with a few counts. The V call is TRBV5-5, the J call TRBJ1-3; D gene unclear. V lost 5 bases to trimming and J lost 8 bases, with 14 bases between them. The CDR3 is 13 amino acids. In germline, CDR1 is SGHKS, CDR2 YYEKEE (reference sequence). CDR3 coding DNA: TGTGCCAGCAGGTTAATGGGTCGGGACACCATATATTTT. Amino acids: CASRLMGRDTIYF.

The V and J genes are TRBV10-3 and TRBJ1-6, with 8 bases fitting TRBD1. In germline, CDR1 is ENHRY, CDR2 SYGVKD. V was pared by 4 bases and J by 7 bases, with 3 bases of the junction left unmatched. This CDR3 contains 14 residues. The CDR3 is CAISAGTGNSPLHF. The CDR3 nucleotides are TGTGCCATCAGTGCCGGGACAGGAAATTCACCCCTCCACTTT.

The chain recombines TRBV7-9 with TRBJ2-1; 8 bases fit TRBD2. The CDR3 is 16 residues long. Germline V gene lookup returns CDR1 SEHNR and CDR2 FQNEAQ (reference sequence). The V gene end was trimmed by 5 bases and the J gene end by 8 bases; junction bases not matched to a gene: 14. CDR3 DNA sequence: TGTGCCAGCAGCCCCCGTGGCAGCGGGAGAAGGTATGAGCAGTTCTTC. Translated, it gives CASSPRGSGRRYEQFF.

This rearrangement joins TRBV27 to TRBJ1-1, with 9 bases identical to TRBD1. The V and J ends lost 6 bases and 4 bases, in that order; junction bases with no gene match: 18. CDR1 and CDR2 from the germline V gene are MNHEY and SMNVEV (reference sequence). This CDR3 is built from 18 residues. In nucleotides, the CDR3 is TGTGCCAGCAGAACCGGGACAGGGTCTCTTCAGGGGGGCACTGAAGCTTTCTTT. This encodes CASRTGTGSLQGGTEAFF.

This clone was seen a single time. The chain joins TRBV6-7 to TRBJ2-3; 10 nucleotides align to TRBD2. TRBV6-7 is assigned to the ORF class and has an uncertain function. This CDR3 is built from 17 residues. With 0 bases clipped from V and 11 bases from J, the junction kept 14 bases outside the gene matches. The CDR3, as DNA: TGTGCCAGCAGTTACTCGTCTAGCGGGGGCACAAAAAGAGGGCAGTATTTT. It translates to CASSYSSSGGTKRGQYF.

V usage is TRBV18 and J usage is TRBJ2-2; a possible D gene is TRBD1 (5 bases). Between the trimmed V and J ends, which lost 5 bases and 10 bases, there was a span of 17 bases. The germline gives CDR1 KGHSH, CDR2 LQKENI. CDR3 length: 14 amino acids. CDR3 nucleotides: TGTGCCAGCTCAGACTTTTTAGGGGCCGAGGAGCTGTTTTTT. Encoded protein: CASSDFLGAEELFF.

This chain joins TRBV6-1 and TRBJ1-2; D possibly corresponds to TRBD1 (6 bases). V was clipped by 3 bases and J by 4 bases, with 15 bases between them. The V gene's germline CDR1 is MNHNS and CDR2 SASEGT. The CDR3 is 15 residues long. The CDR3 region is CASSDFVGQTYGYTF. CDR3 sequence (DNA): TGTGCCAGCAGTGATTTTGTAGGACAGACCTATGGCTACACCTTC.

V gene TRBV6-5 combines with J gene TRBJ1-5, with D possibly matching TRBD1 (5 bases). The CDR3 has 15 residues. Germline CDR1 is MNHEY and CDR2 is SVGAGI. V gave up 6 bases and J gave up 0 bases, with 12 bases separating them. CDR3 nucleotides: TGTGCCAGCAGACCCGCGCAGGGTAGCAATCAGCCCCAGCATTTT. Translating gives CASRPAQGSNQPQHF.

CDR3 in DNA: TGTGCCAGCAGTTACTCGATGGCAGGGTCCCTTAACACTGAAGCTTTCTTT. Translated, it gives CASSYSMAGSLNTEAFF. The chain links TRBV6-2 or TRBV6-3 to TRBJ1-1; D may be TRBD1 (5 bases). The CDR3 is made up of 17 amino acids. The germline V gene has CDR1 MNHEY and CDR2 SVGEGT. Trimming took off 0 bases at V and 2 bases at J, with 16 bases between the two ends.

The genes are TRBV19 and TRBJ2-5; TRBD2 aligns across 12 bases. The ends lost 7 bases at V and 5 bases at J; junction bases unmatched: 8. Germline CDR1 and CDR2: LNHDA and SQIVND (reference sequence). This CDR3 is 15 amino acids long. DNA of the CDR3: TGTGCCAGTACTCCGACTAGCGGGAGCTTTGAGACCCAGTACTTC. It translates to CASTPTSGSFETQYF.

Here the CDR3 reads CAISVQATNEKLFF. The CDR3 DNA is TGTGCCATCAGTGTTCAGGCAACTAATGAAAAACTGTTTTTT. The rearrangement joins TRBV10-3 to TRBJ1-4; no clear D gene. CDR3 size: 14 residues. The V gene's germline CDR1 is ENHRY and CDR2 SYGVKD. Between the trimmed V and J ends, which lost 4 bases and 0 bases, there was a span of 6 bases.

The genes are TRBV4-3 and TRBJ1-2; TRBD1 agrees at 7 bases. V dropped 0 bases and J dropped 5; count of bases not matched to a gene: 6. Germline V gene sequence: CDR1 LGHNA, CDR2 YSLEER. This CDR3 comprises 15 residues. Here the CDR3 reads CASSQDDRVLYGYTF. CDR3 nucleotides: TGCGCCAGCAGCCAAGACGACAGGGTTCTTTATGGCTACACCTTC.

The CDR3 DNA is TGTGCCAGCAGCGCAGGCCCATCCAACTATGGCTACACCTTC. As protein: CASSAGPSNYGYTF. The rearrangement joins TRBV28 to TRBJ1-2; D is unclear. The CDR3 is made up of 14 amino acids. Germline V lookup: CDR1 MDHEN, CDR2 SYDVKM. Trimming took off 6 bases at V and 2 bases at J, with 13 bases between the two ends.

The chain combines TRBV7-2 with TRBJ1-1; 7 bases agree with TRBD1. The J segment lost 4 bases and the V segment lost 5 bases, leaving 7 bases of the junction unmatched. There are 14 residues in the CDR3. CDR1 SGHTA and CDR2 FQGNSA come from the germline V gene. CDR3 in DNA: TGTGCCAGCAGCAACGACAGGGTTATCACTGAAGCTTTCTTT. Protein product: CASSNDRVITEAFF.

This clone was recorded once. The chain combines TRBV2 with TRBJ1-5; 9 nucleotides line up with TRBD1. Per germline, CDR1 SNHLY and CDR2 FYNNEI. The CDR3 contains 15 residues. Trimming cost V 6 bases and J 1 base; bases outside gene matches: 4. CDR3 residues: CASSAQGASNQPQHF. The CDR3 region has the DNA TGTGCCAGCAGCGCACAGGGGGCGAGCAATCAGCCCCAGCATTTT.